This T cell receptor (beta chain) was recorded in a study of T cell clones after liver transplantation. Across the study: Standard immunosuppression, with no induction, continued until 12-24 months after transplant. Timepoints were pre-transplant, pre-withdrawal, and after withdrawal was completed or failed. Tolerance: complete withdrawal held at least one year, liver enzymes staying within twice normal.

Clones were read by immunoSEQ multiplex PCR, and TCRdb kept only the in-frame ones, dropping some. Of tens of thousands of clones in the sample, roughly 92% are singletons; the top ten hold 0.95% to 1%. Regarding this clone: Its antigen is unidentified.

In germline, CDR1 is SGHTA, CDR2 FQGTGA. The CDR3 is 16 amino acids. The germline V and J ends were trimmed by 5 bases and 1 base, with 16 bases remaining between them. General study results and limits: Donor-reactive sequences fell more than third party-reactive ones, suggesting partial deletion.

The rearrangement links TRBV7-3 to TRBJ2-3; D is unclear. The receptor comes from a human patient who received a liver transplant. Some T cells may be transferred from the graft donor. The specimen was CD4+ T cells from blood, collected about 27 months after liver transplant. Here the CDR3 DNA reads TGTGCCAGCAGCCCCACCCCCCGACCAGGCACAGATACGCAGTATTTT. Encoded protein: CASSPTPRPGTDTQYF.